The entry below gives a single T cell receptor beta chain sequence along with its context. Its matching antigen is unknown. The second PCR ran about 6 to 12 cycles with a sample-barcoded 5' primer and J-beta primers. TCRdb recomputed calls from the 5' RACE reads with MiXCR, one row per CDR3 protein. The repertoire consists of 550,000 to 650,000 distinct CDR3 sequences, with 25% to 35% occurring once and the leading ten covering about 15%. The sample originates from a study of blood T cells in healthy people across ages. Study background: About one barcoded beta molecule per two T cells was the capture yield of template switching. Study findings and constraints: Strong correlation existed between TCR beta diversity and naive T cell percentage.

Trimming took 6 bases from V and 3 from J; bases not matched to a gene: 10. The germline CDR1 and CDR2 sequences are SQVTM and ANQGSEA. The length of the CDR3 is 15 residues. The receptor was derived from a woman of 80 years or more in good health. Sequenced sample: blood. V and J are TRBV29-1 and TRBJ2-7; 11 bases map to TRBD1. In DNA, the CDR3 is TGCAGCGTAGTACCCGGGACAGGGGGTAGCTACGAGCAGTACTTC. Its protein is CSVVPGTGGSYEQYF.